What follows are 16 T cell receptor beta chains derived from one specimen sequenced in a study of CD8 T cells in ankylosing spondylitis. Study-wide results and limits: Ankylosing spondylitis blood appeared to be characterized by a TCR beta motif of several highly homologous variants.

Antigens of these TCRs are unknown. In TCRdb, the 5' RACE reads were re-called with MiXCR into one record per CDR3 protein. The table includes around 450,000 distinct CDR3 sequences, 26% detected once. The sequencing sample was made of blood, either unsorted or a sorted T cell fraction (not recorded which). These receptors all come from a male donor with ankylosing spondylitis.

This clonotype was observed a handful of times. The chain joins TRBV18 to TRBJ2-1, with D hard to call. CDR3 length equals 13 residues. Per the germline V gene, CDR1 is KGHSH and CDR2 is LQKENI. Between the trimmed V and J ends, which lost 6 bases and 3 bases, there was a span of 9 bases. The CDR3 DNA sequence: TGTGCCAGCTCCCCCACTCTCTACAATGAGCAGTTCTTC. As protein: CASSPTLYNEQFF.

The chain carries TRBV7-7 and TRBJ2-5, with TRBD2 matching over 11 bases. The junction had 4 bases not matched to a gene; V was cut back by 0 bases and J by 4 bases. CDR1 and CDR2 from the germline V gene are SSHAT and FNYEAQ (reference sequence). This CDR3 is built from 16 residues. The CDR3 loop reads CASSLAVAGGRETQYF. The CDR3 DNA follows: TGTGCCAGCAGCTTAGCAGTAGCGGGGGGGAGAGAGACCCAGTACTTC.

This clonotype has a handful of counts. V gene TRBV12-3 or TRBV12-4 combines with J gene TRBJ1-1; no reliable D call. CDR3 length: 13 residues. With 2 bases removed from V and 8 bases from J, the gap between germline ends came to 12 bases. The CDR3 sequence is CASSLSRTAEAFF. The CDR3 DNA follows: TGTGCCAGCAGTTTAAGTAGAACGGCAGAAGCTTTCTTT.

The chain recombines TRBV7-9 with TRBJ2-7, with D perhaps TRBD1 (6 bases). CDR1 is SEHNR and CDR2 is FQNEAQ in the germline V gene (reference sequence). The CDR3 is 13 residues long. V shed 5 bases and J shed 3 bases, with 11 bases lying between them. This CDR3 is CASSPRGNYEQYF. CDR3 sequence (DNA): TGTGCCAGCAGCCCAAGGGGGAACTACGAGCAGTACTTC.

This clonotype was counted only a few times. The rearrangement links TRBV18 to TRBJ2-4; no firm D call. The CDR3 is made up of 13 amino acids. CDR1 KGHSH and CDR2 LQKENI come from the germline V gene. Trimming shortened V by 5 bases and J by 12 bases, and 17 bases separated the two germline ends. The CDR3 region is CASSEKDPTCQYF. CDR3 bases: TGTGCCAGCTCAGAAAAGGACCCGACATGTCAGTACTTC. Combining the CDR3 with reference TRBV18 and TRBJ2-4 gives the whole variable domain NAGVMQNPRHLVRRRGQEARLRCSPMKGHSHVYWYRQLPEEGLKFMVYLQKENIIDESGMPKERFSAEFPKEGPSILRIQQVVRGDSAAYFCASSEKDPTCQYFGAGTRLSVL.

J is TRBJ2-1 and V is TRBV24-1, with D possibly matching TRBD1 (5 bases). CDR1 KGHDR and CDR2 SFDVKD come from the germline V gene. CDR3 length: 15 amino acids. The V gene lost 5 bases and the J gene lost 4 bases, with 14 bases spanning the gap. CDR3 sequence: CATSASGPRYNEQFF. The DNA of the CDR3 is TGTGCCACCAGTGCTTCAGGGCCCCGATACAATGAGCAGTTCTTC.

This clonotype was found many times. Here the CDR3 reads CASSLGQGPSAPLHF. The DNA for the CDR3 is TGTGCCAGCAGCTTAGGGCAGGGGCCCTCTGCGCCCCTCCACTTT. The chain employs TRBV7-9 and TRBJ1-6; D might be TRBD1 (6 bases). The germline V and J ends were trimmed by 1 base and 13 bases, with 17 bases remaining between them. Per germline, CDR1 SEHNR and CDR2 FQNEAQ (reference sequence). This CDR3 spans 15 amino acids.

This sequence joins TRBV29-1 and TRBJ1-1; 7 nucleotides agree with TRBD1. The CDR3 contains 13 residues. With 6 bases clipped from V and 1 base from J, the junction kept 5 bases outside the gene matches. Per germline, CDR1 SQVTM and CDR2 ANQGSEA. The CDR3 DNA reads as TGCAGCGTGGGGGGACAGTCGAACACTGAAGCTTTCTTT. Translating gives CSVGGQSNTEAFF.

About this clonotype: Because it lacks the conserved phenylalanine or tryptophan at the end, this CDR3 is likely a read error. This sequence joins TRBV11-2 and TRBJ1-2; D gene uncertain. Germline V gene sequence: CDR1 SGHAT, CDR2 FQNNGV. The CDR3 runs to 12 residues. Trimming shortened V by 5 bases and J by 4 bases, and 8 bases separated the two germline ends. The DNA of the CDR3 is TGTGCCAGCAGCCAAGACATCTATGGCTACACCTCC. Translating it yields CASSQDIYGYTS.

J is TRBJ2-3 and V is TRBV12-3 or TRBV12-4, with 7 positions matching TRBD1. The junction had 12 bases not matched to a gene; V was cut back by 5 bases and J by 4 bases. This CDR3 spans 16 amino acids. DNA of the CDR3: TGTGCCAGCAGTGAACTAGGGGGCCCTAGGGCAGATACGCAGTATTTT. Its protein product is CASSELGGPRADTQYF.

This clonotype was found a few times. This chain connects TRBV29-1 to TRBJ2-3; 13 bases match TRBD2. V dropped 4 bases and J dropped 0; count of bases not matched to a gene: 4. The CDR3 is made up of 16 amino acids. The germline gives CDR1 SQVTM, CDR2 ANQGSEA. The chain's CDR3 is CSVGTLAGGSTDTQYF. The CDR3 DNA reads as TGCAGCGTTGGGACACTAGCGGGAGGGAGCACAGATACGCAGTATTTT.

The chain has TRBV18 and TRBJ1-5, with D maybe TRBD1 (5 bases). The CDR3 is 15 amino acids. Germline values: CDR1 KGHSH, CDR2 LQKENI. Trimming stripped 4 bases from V and 1 base from J, with 11 bases between. CDR3 loop: CASSRIRDSNQPQHF. The CDR3 DNA reads as TGTGCCAGCTCACGTATCCGGGACAGCAATCAGCCCCAGCATTTT.

V and J are TRBV7-8 and TRBJ1-2; D may be TRBD1 (5 bases). V was trimmed by 2 bases and J by 8 bases, leaving 18 bases between them. Germline V gene lookup returns CDR1 SGHVS and CDR2 FQNEAQ. The CDR3 covers 15 residues. The CDR3 reads CASSLKVGGEKGYTF. In DNA form, the CDR3 reads TGTGCCAGCAGCTTAAAAGTGGGAGGGGAGAAGGGCTACACCTTC.

The J gene is TRBJ1-6, the V gene TRBV4-2; D gene unclear. CDR1 is LGHNA and CDR2 is YNFKEQ in the germline V gene. V lost 0 bases and J lost 0, with 9 bases in between. The CDR3 runs 17 residues. CDR3 region: CASSQDVDSSYNSPLHF. The CDR3 DNA sequence: TGTGCCAGCAGCCAAGATGTAGATAGCTCCTATAATTCACCCCTCCACTTT.

V usage is TRBV6-1 and J usage is TRBJ2-1; the D call may be TRBD1 or TRBD2 (5 bases each). Trimming removed 5 bases at V and 9 bases at J, with 20 bases between. The CDR3 loop spans 15 amino acids. Germline V lookup: CDR1 MNHNS, CDR2 SASEGT. The CDR3 reads CASSTPRGGDIEQFF. In nucleotides, the CDR3 is TGTGCCAGCAGTACCCCACGGGGCGGTGACATTGAGCAGTTCTTC.

This sequence joins TRBV27 and TRBJ1-5, with D possibly being TRBD1 (5 bases). The CDR3 loop spans 16 amino acids. V lost 2 bases and J 4 bases, leaving 15 bases between the germline ends. The germline gives CDR1 MNHEY, CDR2 SMNVEV (reference sequence). CDR3 bases: TGTGCCAGCAGTTTACGGTGGGGACGGGGAAATCAGCCCCAGCATTTT. It is translated as CASSLRWGRGNQPQHF.